These 18 T cell receptor beta chains originate from one sample sequenced in a study of T-cell reconstitution after alpha-beta-depleted transplantation in children. For TCRbeta, the library was prepared with unique molecular identifiers. TCRdb re-called the PCR reads through MiXCR, storing one row per CDR3 protein. The sample has approximately 640,000 distinct CDR3 sequences, approximately 16% seen once; the top ten hold 1.1%. The sample here was PBMCs from the stem cell graft donor, taken from the stem cell graft. The receptors stem from a human donor who donated a stem cell graft to a child with acute myeloid leukemia.

The chain combines TRBV5-1 with TRBJ2-3; 12 bases are a match to TRBD2. The CDR3 covers 16 residues. Germline CDR1 reads SGHRS; CDR2 reads YFSETQ. The trim removed 2 bases at V and 2 bases at J, leaving 3 bases unmatched. The CDR3 sequence is CASSFGLAGNTDTQYF. DNA for the CDR3: TGCGCCAGCAGCTTCGGACTAGCGGGGAACACAGATACGCAGTATTTT.

This rearrangement joins TRBV11-2 to TRBJ1-1; tentative D call: TRBD1 (5 bases). Germline lookup yields CDR1 SGHAT and CDR2 FQNNGV. Trimming removed 0 bases from V and 3 bases from J, with 17 bases in between. This CDR3 contains 17 residues. This CDR3 is CASSLDRPRGPDTEAFF. The CDR3 nucleotides read TGTGCCAGCAGCTTAGATCGCCCCCGGGGCCCGGACACTGAAGCTTTCTTT.

A few counts support this clonotype. The gene calls are TRBV12-3 or TRBV12-4 and TRBJ1-2, with 12 positions matching TRBD1. The ends lost 5 bases at V and 0 bases at J; junction bases unmatched: 10. The CDR3 loop spans 18 amino acids. CDR3 in DNA: TGTGCCAGCAGTCCGTCCGGGACAGGGGGCGGCTCTAACTATGGCTACACCTTC. This sequence encodes CASSPSGTGGGSNYGYTF.

This clonotype was seen many times. The rearrangement joins TRBV29-1 to TRBJ1-4; D gene uncertain. Germline CDR1 SQVTM, CDR2 ANQGSEA. The CDR3 contains 14 residues. V was trimmed by 2 bases and J by 3 bases, leaving 10 bases between them. CDR3 coding DNA: TGCAGCGTTGAATTGGGTGGACCTAATGAAAAACTGTTTTTT. Its translation is CSVELGGPNEKLFF.

This clonotype was counted a few times. The J gene is TRBJ2-7, the V gene TRBV27; D unresolved. The germline gives CDR1 MNHEY, CDR2 SMNVEV (reference sequence). The CDR3 sequence is 14 residues long. V lost 5 bases and J lost 2, with 13 bases in between. The CDR3 reads CASSPIPQTYEQYF. The CDR3 nucleotides read TGTGCCAGCAGTCCAATCCCTCAGACCTACGAGCAGTACTTC.

This clonotype was seen at least ten times. V and J are TRBV20-1 and TRBJ2-2; no clear D gene. CDR3 size: 13 residues. Trimming shortened V by 3 bases and J by 4 bases, and 9 bases separated the two germline ends. Germline lookup yields CDR1 DFQATT and CDR2 SNEGSKA (reference sequence). As DNA, the CDR3 is TGCAGTGCTAGGGCTAGTCCCACCGGGGAGCTGTTTTTT. Protein: CSARASPTGELFF.

This clonotype showed up many times. The chain uses TRBV7-2 and TRBJ2-3; D unclear. CDR3 length: 14 amino acids. Trimming took 1 base from V and 2 from J, leaving 7 bases between them. The V gene's germline CDR1 is SGHTA and CDR2 FQGNSA. The CDR3: CASSLGFLTDTQYF. In nucleotides, the CDR3 is TGTGCCAGCAGCTTAGGCTTCCTCACAGATACGCAGTATTTT. Drawing the rest from reference TRBV7-2 and TRBJ2-3, the complete variable domain is GAGVSQSPSNKVTEKGKDVELRCDPISGHTALYWYRQSLGQGLEFLIYFQGNSAPDKSGLPSDRFSAERTGGSVSTLTIQRTQQEDSAVYLCASSLGFLTDTQYFGPGTRLTVL.

This clonotype was seen at least ten times. This chain connects TRBV20-1 to TRBJ2-7, with TRBD1 identical over 8 bases. Germline V gives CDR1 DFQATT, CDR2 SNEGSKA (reference sequence). V was clipped by 6 bases and J by 3 bases; unmatched bases: 4. The CDR3 extends over 12 amino acids. The DNA for the CDR3 is TGCAGTGCGGTGACAGGGGACTACGAGCAGTACGTC. This encodes CSAVTGDYEQYV.

There are many counts of this clonotype. The V call is TRBV20-1, the J call TRBJ2-1; 10 nucleotides align to TRBD1. This CDR3 has 15 residues. Germline V gene sequence: CDR1 DFQATT, CDR2 SNEGSKA (reference sequence). With 3 bases clipped from V and 0 bases from J, the junction kept 2 bases outside the gene matches. CDR3 region: CSARRTGGSYNEQFF. The CDR3, as DNA: TGCAGTGCTAGGCGGACAGGGGGCTCCTACAATGAGCAGTTCTTC.

This sequence joins TRBV7-2 and TRBJ2-1; TRBD2 agrees at 10 bases. The CDR3 is made up of 16 amino acids. V dropped 1 base and J dropped 3; count of bases not matched to a gene: 3. The germline V gene encodes CDR1 SGHTA and CDR2 FQGNSA. This chain's CDR3 is CASSLGSGGNYNEQFF. The CDR3 nucleotides are TGTGCCAGCAGCTTAGGTAGCGGGGGGAACTACAATGAGCAGTTCTTC.

This clonotype appeared many times. V is TRBV20-1 and J is TRBJ2-5; no reliable D call. V was pared by 0 bases and J by 8 bases, with 7 bases between. Germline V CDR1 and CDR2: DFQATT, SNEGSKA (reference sequence). The CDR3 sequence is 11 residues long. In DNA, the CDR3 is TGCAGTGCTAGAGATCACCCTACCCAGTACTTC. This encodes CSARDHPTQYF.

This clonotype was picked up many times. The chain employs TRBV20-1 and TRBJ2-7; D not resolved. The CDR3 is 14 amino acids. CDR1 DFQATT and CDR2 SNEGSKA come from the germline V gene (reference sequence). The V gene lost 3 bases and the J gene lost 3 bases, with 15 bases spanning the gap. The CDR3 bases are TGCAGTGCTAGCGAGGATTCGTTCGGCTACGAGCAGTACGTC. This gives the protein CSASEDSFGYEQYV.

This clonotype was seen many times. This chain joins TRBV6-5 and TRBJ2-1, with 8 nucleotides matching TRBD1. Germline V gene data show CDR1 as MNHEY and CDR2 as SVGAGI. The CDR3 sequence is 17 residues long. J gave up 7 bases and V 4 bases, and 15 bases lay outside the gene matches. CDR3 coding DNA: TGTGCCAGCAGTTTCTGGATCCCGGGACAGGAAGGGAATGAGCAGTTCTTC. Its translation is CASSFWIPGQEGNEQFF.

This clonotype was counted a single time. This chain links TRBV7-2 with TRBJ2-3, with D possibly called TRBD1 or TRBD2 (5 bases each). The V end lost 2 bases, the J end lost 4 bases, and 13 bases lay between the germline ends. The germline CDR1 and CDR2 sequences are SGHTA and FQGNSA. The CDR3 has 15 residues. The CDR3 DNA is TGTGCCAGCAGCTTACGAGAGGGACCCGCAGATACGCAGTATTTT. This translates into CASSLREGPADTQYF. Full variable domain (outside the CDR3, taken from reference TRBV7-2 and TRBJ2-3): GAGVSQSPSNKVTEKGKDVELRCDPISGHTALYWYRQSLGQGLEFLIYFQGNSAPDKSGLPSDRFSAERTGGSVSTLTIQRTQQEDSAVYLCASSLREGPADTQYFGPGTRLTVL.

In this sample, this clonotype turned up a few times. This chain joins TRBV24-1 and TRBJ2-1; TRBD1 agrees at 7 bases. Germline V gene sequence: CDR1 KGHDR, CDR2 SFDVKD. The CDR3 covers 14 residues. V lost 4 bases to trimming and J lost 7 bases; unmatched junction nucleotides: 6. The CDR3 spells CATSDPGQQNEQFF. The CDR3 region has the DNA TGTGCCACCAGTGACCCGGGACAGCAAAATGAGCAGTTCTTC.

This clonotype came up a few times. V usage is TRBV27 and J usage is TRBJ2-7, with 10 bases identical to TRBD1. The V and J ends lost 5 bases and 2 bases, in that order; junction bases with no gene match: 3. Germline V gives CDR1 MNHEY, CDR2 SMNVEV (reference sequence). The CDR3 totals 14 residues. In DNA, the CDR3 is TGTGCCAGCAGTACCGGGACAGGGGCCTACGAGCAGTACGTC. It encodes CASSTGTGAYEQYV.

This clonotype has just a few counts. This chain uses TRBV7-2 with TRBJ2-5; D is perhaps TRBD2 (5 bases). The V end lost 5 bases, the J end lost 4 bases, and 17 bases lay between the germline ends. CDR1 and CDR2 from the germline V gene are SGHTA and FQGNSA. This CDR3 is 15 amino acids long. Here the CDR3 DNA reads TGTGCCAGCAGCCTAAGGTCCGGGGAGTTAGAGACCCAGTACTTC. It translates to CASSLRSGELETQYF.

In its sample, this clonotype was seen many times. The chain joins TRBV5-6 to TRBJ2-7; possible D gene TRBD1, 6 bases. V lost 0 bases and J lost 6, with 13 bases in between. The CDR3 totals 14 residues. CDR1 SGHDT and CDR2 YYEEEE come from the germline V gene. CDR3 nucleotide sequence: TGTGCCAGCAGCTTGGGAGGGGGTATCGTCGAGCAGTACTTC. This translates into CASSLGGGIVEQYF.